This TCR beta chain was retrieved from a study of blood T cell repertoires in COVID-19. Study in general: The analysed material was cDNA or gDNA that came from T cells, B-cell-depleted T cells, or PBMCs.

In the authors' workflow: Nucleated cell counts were estimated from reference gene primer amplification. Clones were read by immunoSEQ multiplex PCR, and TCRdb kept only the in-frame ones, dropping some. V, J and clone size reflect that table, while D and trimming were determined from the DNA. The sample yields 180,000 or so clones, 82% seen once. The CDR3 is 15 amino acids. V lost 5 bases, J lost 5 bases, and 16 bases lay in between. The V gene's germline CDR1 is MNHNY and CDR2 SVGAGI (reference sequence). The receptor was derived from a woman in her seventies with acute or convalescent COVID-19. This chain uses TRBV6-6 with TRBJ2-1; D perhaps matches TRBD2 (6 bases). The sample comprised peripheral blood. CDR3 nucleotides: TGTGCCAGCAGTGGAGGGACGGGCATTCACAATGAGCAGTTCTTC. Amino acids: CASSGGTGIHNEQFF.